These 14 T cell receptor beta chains were sequenced from one sample in a study of CD8+ T cells in alopecia areata. Sample treatment: oral pan-JAK inhibitor, 5-10 mg twice daily. RNA extraction was followed by reverse transcription into cDNA, which acted as the sequencing template. This table comes from immunoSEQ multiplex PCR, and its TCRdb copy is limited to in-frame clones, with some not included. The sample lists some 120,000 clones, approximately 54% occurring once. Material: CD8+ T cells sorted from blood, obtained at week 24, from a patient treated with tofacitinib. Receptor source: a human donor with alopecia areata.

This clone was seen only once. This sequence joins TRBV30 and TRBJ2-3, with 11 bases that match TRBD2. The J segment lost 3 bases and the V segment lost 1 base, leaving 3 bases of the junction unmatched. Germline loops: CDR1 GTSNPN, CDR2 SVGIG (reference sequence). The length of the CDR3 is 15 residues. The CDR3 sequence is CAWSGLAGYTDTQYF. The DNA for the CDR3 is TGTGCCTGGAGTGGACTAGCGGGGTATACAGATACGCAGTATTTT. The full variable domain, completed using reference TRBV30 and TRBJ2-3, is SQTIHQWPATLVQPVGSPLSLECTVEGTSNPNLYWYRQAAGRGLQLLFYSVGIGQISSEVPQNLSASRPQDRQFILSSKKLLLSDSGFYLCAWSGLAGYTDTQYFGPGTRLTVL.

This clone has more than one count but fewer than ten. The gene calls are TRBV29-1 and TRBJ2-7, with TRBD1 as a possible D gene (6 bases). Germline CDR1 reads SQVTM; CDR2 reads ANQGSEA. With 4 bases removed from V and 0 bases from J, the gap between germline ends came to 10 bases. The CDR3 has 13 residues. CDR3 sequence reads: CSVVPDSSYEQYF. CDR3 sequence (DNA): TGCAGCGTTGTGCCGGACAGCTCCTACGAGCAGTACTTC.

This clone has just one count. The chain is built from TRBV5-4 and TRBJ1-1; D perhaps matches TRBD1 (5 bases). Trimming stripped 0 bases from V and 8 bases from J, with 11 bases between. The CDR3 is made up of 13 amino acids. The germline V gene encodes CDR1 SGHNT and CDR2 YYREEE (reference sequence). The CDR3 DNA sequence: TGTGCCAGCAGCTTGGGGGCAGGGCGGGAAGCTTTCTTT. Translating gives CASSLGAGREAFF.

For the CDR3, the DNA is TGTGCCAGCAGCTTTGGGTACAATGAGCAGTTCTTC. This encodes CASSFGYNEQFF. The chain joins TRBV7-9 to TRBJ2-1, with no clear D. This CDR3 is 12 amino acids long. Trimming pared 3 bases from V and 4 bases from J, leaving 4 bases between. Germline V gene data show CDR1 as SEHNR and CDR2 as FQNEAQ (reference sequence).

Only a few counts were recorded for this clone. The rearrangement uses TRBV9 and TRBJ1-2; tentatively, D is TRBD1 (5 bases). The CDR3 length is 18 residues. Trimming took off 0 bases at V and 4 bases at J, with 22 bases between the two ends. CDR1 and CDR2 from the germline V gene are SGDLS and YYNGEE. The CDR3 protein is CASSVVPGQGIYPYGYTF. The CDR3 DNA sequence: TGTGCCAGCAGCGTAGTCCCGGGGCAGGGCATCTACCCCTATGGCTACACCTTC.

The sample holds a few counts of this clone. The chain employs TRBV10-3 and TRBJ1-1; D is undetermined. V lost 3 bases and J 6 bases, leaving 14 bases between the germline ends. CDR1 is ENHRY and CDR2 is SYGVKD in the germline V gene. The CDR3 covers 14 residues. The CDR3, as DNA: TGTGCCATCAGTGATGTGGGAAGGTCCGCTGAAGCTTTCTTT. Translating gives CAISDVGRSAEAFF.

The J gene is TRBJ2-7, the V gene TRBV9; D perhaps matches TRBD1 (6 bases). The CDR3 totals 14 residues. Germline CDR1 reads SGDLS; CDR2 reads YYNGEE. V shed 0 bases and J shed 3 bases, with 10 bases lying between them. DNA for the CDR3: TGTGCCAGCAGCGTAGGAGGACAGCGCTACGAGCAGTACTTC. Amino acid sequence: CASSVGGQRYEQYF.

A few counts support this clone. This sequence joins TRBV6-1 and TRBJ2-5; D is undetermined. This CDR3 region has 13 residues. The V gene's germline CDR1 is MNHNS and CDR2 SASEGT. V dropped 7 bases and J dropped 2 bases, with 11 bases sitting between them. The CDR3 loop is CASIHYDQETQYF. Here the CDR3 DNA reads TGTGCCAGCATTCACTACGATCAAGAGACCCAGTACTTC.

This clone was found a few times. The chain couples TRBV7-9 to TRBJ1-3; unclear D gene. Germline-derived CDR1 and CDR2 are SEHNR and FQNEAQ (reference sequence). The length of the CDR3 is 14 residues. Trimming removed 1 base at V and 4 bases at J, with 8 bases between. Here the CDR3 reads CASSLEDRGNTIYF. The DNA for the CDR3 is TGTGCCAGCAGCTTAGAGGATCGCGGAAACACCATATATTTT.

The rearrangement links TRBV25-1 to TRBJ2-5; 7 positions match TRBD1. In germline, CDR1 is MGHDK, CDR2 SYGVNS. With V trimmed by 3 bases and J by 0 bases, 4 bases remained unmatched. The CDR3 length is 15 residues. The chain's CDR3 is CASSEGTAYQETQYF. Here the CDR3 DNA reads TGTGCCAGCAGTGAGGGGACAGCGTACCAAGAGACCCAGTACTTC.

This chain links TRBV5-4 with TRBJ1-1; 11 bases line up with TRBD1. CDR1 and CDR2 from the germline V gene are SGHNT and YYREEE (reference sequence). The CDR3 sequence is 14 residues long. Trimming removed 5 bases from V and 7 bases from J; junction bases left unmatched: 7. The CDR3 DNA sequence: TGTGCCAGCAGAACCGGGACAGGGGGGAATGAAGCTTTCTTT. Protein sequence: CASRTGTGGNEAFF.

J is TRBJ2-6 and V is TRBV13; 8 bases agree with TRBD1. CDR3 size: 19 residues. Germline V gene data show CDR1 as PRHDT and CDR2 as FYEKMQ (reference sequence). J gave up 2 bases and V 5 bases, and 14 bases lay outside the gene matches. DNA for the CDR3: TGTGCCAGCAGCCCCCGGACAGGGAATATCTTGACTGGGGCCAACGTCCTGACTTTC. This translates into CASSPRTGNILTGANVLTF.

This clone appeared a few times. The chain combines TRBV29-1 with TRBJ1-2; 7 bases line up with TRBD1. The J segment lost 8 bases and the V segment lost 2 bases, leaving 5 bases of the junction unmatched. The CDR3 is made up of 12 amino acids. The germline CDR1 and CDR2 sequences are SQVTM and ANQGSEA. The CDR3 sequence is CSVEIGGLGYTF. CDR3 DNA sequence: TGCAGCGTTGAAATAGGGGGCTTAGGCTACACCTTC.

This clone was observed a handful of times. V and J are TRBV4-3 and TRBJ2-4; perhaps TRBD1 as D (6 bases). Trimming pared 4 bases from V and 7 bases from J, leaving 17 bases between. Looked up from germline, CDR1 is LGHNA and CDR2 is YSLEER. The CDR3 is 15 amino acids. CDR3 nucleotide sequence: TGCGCCAGCAGCCCCACACAGGGCAATGGGAACATTCAGTACTTC. It specifies CASSPTQGNGNIQYF.